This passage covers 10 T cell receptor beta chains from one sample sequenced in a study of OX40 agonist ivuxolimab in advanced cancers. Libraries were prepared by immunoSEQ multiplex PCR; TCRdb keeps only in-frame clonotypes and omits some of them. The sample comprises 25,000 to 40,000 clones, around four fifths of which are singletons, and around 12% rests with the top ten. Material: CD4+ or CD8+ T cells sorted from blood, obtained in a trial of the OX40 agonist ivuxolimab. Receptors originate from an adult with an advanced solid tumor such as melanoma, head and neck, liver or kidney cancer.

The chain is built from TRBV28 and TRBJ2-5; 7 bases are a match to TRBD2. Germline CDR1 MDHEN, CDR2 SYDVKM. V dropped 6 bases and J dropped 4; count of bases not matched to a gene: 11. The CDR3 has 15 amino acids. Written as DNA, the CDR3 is TGTGCCAGCAGGGCCCTGACTAGCATGAGAGAGACCCAGTACTTC. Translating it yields CASRALTSMRETQYF.

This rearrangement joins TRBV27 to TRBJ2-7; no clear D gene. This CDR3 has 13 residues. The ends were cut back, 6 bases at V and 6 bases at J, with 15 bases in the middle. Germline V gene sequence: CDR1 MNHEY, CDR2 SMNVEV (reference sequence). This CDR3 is CASSPRPGSEQYF. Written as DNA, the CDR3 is TGTGCCAGCAGCCCCAGACCTGGTAGCGAGCAGTACTTC.

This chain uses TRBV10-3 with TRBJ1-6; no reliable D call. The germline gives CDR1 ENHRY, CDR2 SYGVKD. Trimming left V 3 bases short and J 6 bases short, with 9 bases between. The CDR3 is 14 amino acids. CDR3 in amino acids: CAISEGRTNSPLHF. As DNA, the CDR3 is TGTGCCATCAGTGAAGGCAGGACTAATTCACCCCTCCACTTT.

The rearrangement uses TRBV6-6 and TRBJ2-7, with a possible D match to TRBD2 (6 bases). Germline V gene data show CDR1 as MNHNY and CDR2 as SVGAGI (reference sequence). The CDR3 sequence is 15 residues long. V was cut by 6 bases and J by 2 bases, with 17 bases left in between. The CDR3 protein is CASSLTGTLTYEQYF. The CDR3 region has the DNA TGTGCCAGCAGCCTAACCGGGACTCTGACCTACGAGCAGTACTTC.

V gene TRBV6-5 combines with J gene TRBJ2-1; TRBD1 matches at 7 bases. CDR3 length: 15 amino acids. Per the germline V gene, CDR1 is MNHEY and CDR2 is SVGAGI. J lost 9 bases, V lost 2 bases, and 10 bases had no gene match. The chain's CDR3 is CASSYPTGVGAEQFF. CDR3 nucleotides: TGTGCCAGCAGTTACCCCACAGGGGTGGGTGCTGAGCAGTTCTTC.

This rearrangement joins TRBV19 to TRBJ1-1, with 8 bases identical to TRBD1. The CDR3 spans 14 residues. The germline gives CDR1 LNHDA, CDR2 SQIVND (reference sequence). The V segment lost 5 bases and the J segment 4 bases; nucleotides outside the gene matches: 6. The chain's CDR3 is CASSGSDRGTEAFF. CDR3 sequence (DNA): TGTGCCAGTAGTGGGTCAGACAGGGGCACTGAAGCTTTCTTT.

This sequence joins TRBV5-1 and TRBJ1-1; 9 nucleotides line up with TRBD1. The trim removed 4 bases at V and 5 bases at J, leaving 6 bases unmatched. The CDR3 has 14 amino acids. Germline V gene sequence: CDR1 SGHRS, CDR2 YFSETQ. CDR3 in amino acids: CASSSTGTGTEAFF. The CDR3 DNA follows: TGCGCCAGCAGCAGTACCGGGACAGGGACTGAAGCTTTCTTT.

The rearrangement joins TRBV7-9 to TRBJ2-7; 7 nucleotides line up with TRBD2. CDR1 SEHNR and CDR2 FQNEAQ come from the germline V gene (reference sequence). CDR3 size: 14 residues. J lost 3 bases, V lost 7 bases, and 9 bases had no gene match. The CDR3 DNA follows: TGTGCCAGCACCTTTGGGGGGGAGGGCTACGAGCAGTACTTC. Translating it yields CASTFGGEGYEQYF.

CDR3 coding DNA: TGTGCCAGCAGTGACGACAGAAAAGGCATTCAGTACTTC. Its translation: CASSDDRKGIQYF. The gene calls are TRBV6-5 and TRBJ2-4; possibly TRBD1 for D (5 bases). CDR3 length: 13 amino acids. The V and J ends lost 5 bases and 9 bases respectively, with 14 bases between them. CDR1 is MNHEY, CDR2 SVGAGI, per germline.

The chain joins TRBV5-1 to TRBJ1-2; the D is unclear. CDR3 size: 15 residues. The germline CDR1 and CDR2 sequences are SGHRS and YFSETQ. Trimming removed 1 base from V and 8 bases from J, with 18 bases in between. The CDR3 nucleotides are TGCGCCAGCAGCTTGTTAGGGAACGGTATAGACGGCTACACCTTC. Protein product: CASSLLGNGIDGYTF.